This entry lists 20 T cell receptor beta chains sequenced from one sample in a study of a mutant IDH1 vaccine in newly diagnosed glioma. Method: immunoSEQ multiplex PCR; TCRdb's copy keeps in-frame clones and lacks some. The data show tens of thousands of clones, around 80% seen once. Described time point: week 35, safety follow-up. Doses comprised 300 ug of mutant IDH1 20-mer peptide each, plus topical imiquimod. What these receptors recognize is not known. The specimen comprised PBMCs, sampled from a glioma patient whose treatment included an IDH1 peptide vaccine. These receptors originate from a man younger than 40 with glioma.

This sequence joins TRBV19 and TRBJ1-5, with 9 bases fitting TRBD1. With V trimmed by 5 bases and J by 6 bases, 8 bases remained unmatched. The CDR3 contains 15 residues. In germline, CDR1 is LNHDA, CDR2 SQIVND (reference sequence). The CDR3 DNA reads TGTGCCAGTAGTGTCACAGGGGGCCTCGGTCAGCCCCAGCATTTT. Translating it yields CASSVTGGLGQPQHF.

The gene calls are TRBV6-1 and TRBJ2-2, with D tentatively TRBD1 (5 bases). From germline, CDR1 is MNHNS and CDR2 SASEGT. The V and J ends lost 7 bases and 2 bases respectively, with 11 bases between them. CDR3 length: 14 residues. The DNA of the CDR3 is TGTGCCAGCAAGACAGACTTTAACACCGGGGAGCTGTTTTTT. Protein product: CASKTDFNTGELFF.

The chain combines TRBV25-1 with TRBJ1-5; D ambiguous. The germline V gene encodes CDR1 MGHDK and CDR2 SYGVNS. The CDR3 has 14 residues. V lost 1 base and J 4 bases, leaving 8 bases between the germline ends. DNA for the CDR3: TGTGCCAGCAGTGAATGGCGGACTAATCAGCCCCAGCATTTT. Protein: CASSEWRTNQPQHF.

The rearrangement uses TRBV14 and TRBJ2-1; perhaps TRBD1 as D (5 bases). Trimming cost V 8 bases and J 8 bases, with 22 bases left between them. The CDR3 runs 15 residues. Germline lookup yields CDR1 SGHDN and CDR2 FVKESK. Here the CDR3 DNA reads TGTGCCAGCTCTCGAATGGGGCTCAAACGCGATGAGCAGTTCTTC. Amino acids: CASSRMGLKRDEQFF.

The chain has TRBV13 and TRBJ2-7; 10 bases line up with TRBD1. The CDR3 consists of 14 residues. V lost 2 bases and J lost 4; bases outside the gene matches: 2. Germline V gene sequence: CDR1 PRHDT, CDR2 FYEKMQ (reference sequence). The CDR3 nucleotides read TGTGCCAGCAGCTTAAGGGGACAGGGGTACGAGCAGTACTTC. Translated, it gives CASSLRGQGYEQYF.

This rearrangement joins TRBV15 to TRBJ1-2; perhaps TRBD1 as D (5 bases). The CDR3 has 15 residues. Germline CDR1 reads LNHNV; CDR2 reads YYDKDF (reference sequence). Trimming left V 1 base short and J 4 bases short, with 13 bases between. The CDR3 DNA is TGTGCCACCAGCAGAGGGGTAGCGGGGGTCTATGGCTACACCTTC. Translation: CATSRGVAGVYGYTF.

The rearrangement joins TRBV28 to TRBJ1-6; D might be TRBD1 (5 bases). Germline V gene lookup returns CDR1 MDHEN and CDR2 SYDVKM. The CDR3 totals 16 residues. V lost 3 bases, J lost 6 bases, and 15 bases lay in between. The CDR3 DNA sequence: TGTGCCAGCAGTTTTTACGGCCAGGGTGGTAATTCACCCCTCCACTTT. This codes for CASSFYGQGGNSPLHF.

In this sample, this clone turned up once. The V and J genes are TRBV18 and TRBJ1-1; D call uncertain. Trimming shortened V by 0 bases and J by 7 bases, and 15 bases separated the two germline ends. This CDR3 contains 15 residues. Germline loops: CDR1 KGHSH, CDR2 LQKENI. CDR3 nucleotides: TGTGCCAGCTCACCACCGTCCGGGTACGGGATTGAAGCTTTCTTT. Amino acids: CASSPPSGYGIEAFF.

V gene TRBV29-1 combines with J gene TRBJ2-7; D remains unclear. CDR3 length equals 11 residues. V lost 7 bases and J 2 bases, leaving 9 bases between the germline ends. Germline CDR1 reads SQVTM; CDR2 reads ANQGSEA. For the CDR3, the DNA is TGCAGCGCTACGACAACCTACGAGCAGTACTTC. Translating gives CSATTTYEQYF.

This clone was counted between two and nine times. The J gene is TRBJ2-1, the V gene TRBV5-5; D may match TRBD1 or TRBD2 (5 bases each). With 6 bases removed from V and 6 bases from J, the gap between germline ends came to 22 bases. Germline V gene sequence: CDR1 SGHKS, CDR2 YYEKEE (reference sequence). This CDR3 is built from 16 residues. DNA for the CDR3: TGTGCCAGCACATTTGAGCGGACCCTTAGGGGCAATGAGCAGTTCTTC. Protein: CASTFERTLRGNEQFF. The variable domain in full, completed from reference TRBV5-5 and TRBJ2-1, reads DAGVTQSPTHLIKTRGQQVTLRCSPISGHKSVSWYQQVLGQGPQFIFQYYEKEERGRGNFPDRFSARQFPNYSSELNVNALLLGDSALYLCASTFERTLRGNEQFFGPGTRLTVL.

The CDR3 is CASSGWTEEGFDGYTF. DNA for the CDR3: TGTGCCAGCAGCGGATGGACGGAAGAAGGGTTCGATGGCTACACCTTC. The genes are TRBV9 and TRBJ1-2, with no clear D. CDR3 length: 16 residues. CDR1 and CDR2 from the germline V gene are SGDLS and YYNGEE. V lost 3 bases to trimming and J lost 6 bases, with 21 bases between them.

The genes are TRBV5-4 and TRBJ1-3; weak D call: TRBD1 (5 bases). Trimming shortened V by 10 bases and J by 1 base, and 18 bases separated the two germline ends. The CDR3 totals 15 residues. Germline lookup yields CDR1 SGHNT and CDR2 YYREEE (reference sequence). The chain's CDR3 is CALGDGLFSGNTIYF. The CDR3 coding sequence is TGTGCCTTAGGGGACGGACTTTTTTCTGGAAACACCATATATTTT.

A remark on this clone: One end of the junction does not line up with germline, which may come from a read error. The chain couples TRBV28 to TRBJ2-7; the D is unclear. Germline CDR1 and CDR2: MDHEN and SYDVKM. This CDR3 is 13 amino acids long. CDR3 sequence (DNA): TGTGCCAGCAGTTTCCTCAACTCCCACGAGCAGTACTTC. Residues: CASSFLNSHEQYF. The whole variable domain, filled in from reference TRBV28 and TRBJ2-7, reads DVKVTQSSRYLVKRTGEKVFLECVQDMDHENMFWYRQDPGLGLRLIYFSYDVKMKEKGDIPEGYSVSREKKERFSLILESASTNQTSMYLCASSFLNSHEQYFGPGTRLTVT.

This chain joins TRBV5-1 and TRBJ1-5; 8 bases match TRBD1. V lost 4 bases and J lost 6; bases outside the gene matches: 6. Per germline, CDR1 SGHRS and CDR2 YFSETQ. This CDR3 has 14 amino acids. CDR3 nucleotide sequence: TGCGCCAGCAGCGCCGACAGGGGCGGTCAGCCCCAGCATTTT. Translation: CASSADRGGQPQHF.

This clone was observed a single time. The rearrangement joins TRBV27 to TRBJ1-1; D is unclear. This CDR3 spans 13 amino acids. Germline lookup yields CDR1 MNHEY and CDR2 SMNVEV (reference sequence). Trimming shortened V by 5 bases and J by 3 bases, and 10 bases separated the two germline ends. The CDR3 region is CASSPQQYTEAFF. CDR3 coding DNA: TGTGCCAGCAGTCCCCAGCAGTACACTGAAGCTTTCTTT.

This clone was seen only a few times. The rearrangement links TRBV18 to TRBJ1-3, with TRBD1 identical over 9 bases. With 5 bases clipped from V and 0 bases from J, the junction kept 14 bases outside the gene matches. CDR1 KGHSH and CDR2 LQKENI come from the germline V gene. There are 19 residues in the CDR3. This CDR3 reads CASSTNGQGSRNSGNTIYF. The CDR3 DNA reads TGTGCCAGCTCAACCAACGGACAGGGGTCGAGGAACTCTGGAAACACCATATATTTT.

The rearrangement joins TRBV18 to TRBJ2-3; D perhaps matches TRBD2 (6 bases). V was cut by 6 bases and J by 2 bases, with 18 bases left in between. Looked up from germline, CDR1 is KGHSH and CDR2 is LQKENI. The CDR3 has 16 amino acids. CDR3: CASSQNRRGSTDTQYF. In DNA, the CDR3 is TGTGCCAGCTCTCAGAACCGACGGGGGTCCACAGATACGCAGTATTTT.

This chain uses TRBV7-2 with TRBJ1-3; no definite D call. Germline lookup yields CDR1 SGHTA and CDR2 FQGNSA. Between the trimmed V and J ends, which lost 4 bases and 0 bases, there was a span of 13 bases. CDR3 length: 16 residues. The CDR3 region is CASSSHAVVSGNTIYF. CDR3 nucleotide sequence: TGTGCCAGCAGCTCCCATGCTGTGGTCTCTGGAAACACCATATATTTT.

This clone was counted between two and nine times. The rearrangement joins TRBV5-1 to TRBJ1-1; 7 bases map to TRBD1. V shed 4 bases, J shed 0 bases, and the junction held 3 bases outside the gene matches. CDR3 size: 14 residues. Germline V gives CDR1 SGHRS, CDR2 YFSETQ. Here the CDR3 reads CASSPGQMNTEAFF. The CDR3 DNA is TGCGCCAGCAGCCCGGGACAGATGAACACTGAAGCTTTCTTT. Using reference TRBV5-1 and TRBJ1-1 for the parts outside the CDR3, the full variable domain is KAGVTQTPRYLIKTRGQQVTLSCSPISGHRSVSWYQQTPGQGLQFLFEYFSETQRNKGNFPGRFSGRQFSNSRSEMNVSTLELGDSALYLCASSPGQMNTEAFFGQGTRLTVV.

The chain employs TRBV28 and TRBJ2-7, with 7 positions matching TRBD1. After removal of 1 base from V and 0 bases from J, the junction contained 6 bases not matched to a gene. This CDR3 contains 16 residues. Germline V lookup: CDR1 MDHEN, CDR2 SYDVKM. The CDR3 coding sequence is TGTGCCAGCAGTTTATCCCGGGACAGAAGCTCCTACGAGCAGTACTTC. It encodes CASSLSRDRSSYEQYF.